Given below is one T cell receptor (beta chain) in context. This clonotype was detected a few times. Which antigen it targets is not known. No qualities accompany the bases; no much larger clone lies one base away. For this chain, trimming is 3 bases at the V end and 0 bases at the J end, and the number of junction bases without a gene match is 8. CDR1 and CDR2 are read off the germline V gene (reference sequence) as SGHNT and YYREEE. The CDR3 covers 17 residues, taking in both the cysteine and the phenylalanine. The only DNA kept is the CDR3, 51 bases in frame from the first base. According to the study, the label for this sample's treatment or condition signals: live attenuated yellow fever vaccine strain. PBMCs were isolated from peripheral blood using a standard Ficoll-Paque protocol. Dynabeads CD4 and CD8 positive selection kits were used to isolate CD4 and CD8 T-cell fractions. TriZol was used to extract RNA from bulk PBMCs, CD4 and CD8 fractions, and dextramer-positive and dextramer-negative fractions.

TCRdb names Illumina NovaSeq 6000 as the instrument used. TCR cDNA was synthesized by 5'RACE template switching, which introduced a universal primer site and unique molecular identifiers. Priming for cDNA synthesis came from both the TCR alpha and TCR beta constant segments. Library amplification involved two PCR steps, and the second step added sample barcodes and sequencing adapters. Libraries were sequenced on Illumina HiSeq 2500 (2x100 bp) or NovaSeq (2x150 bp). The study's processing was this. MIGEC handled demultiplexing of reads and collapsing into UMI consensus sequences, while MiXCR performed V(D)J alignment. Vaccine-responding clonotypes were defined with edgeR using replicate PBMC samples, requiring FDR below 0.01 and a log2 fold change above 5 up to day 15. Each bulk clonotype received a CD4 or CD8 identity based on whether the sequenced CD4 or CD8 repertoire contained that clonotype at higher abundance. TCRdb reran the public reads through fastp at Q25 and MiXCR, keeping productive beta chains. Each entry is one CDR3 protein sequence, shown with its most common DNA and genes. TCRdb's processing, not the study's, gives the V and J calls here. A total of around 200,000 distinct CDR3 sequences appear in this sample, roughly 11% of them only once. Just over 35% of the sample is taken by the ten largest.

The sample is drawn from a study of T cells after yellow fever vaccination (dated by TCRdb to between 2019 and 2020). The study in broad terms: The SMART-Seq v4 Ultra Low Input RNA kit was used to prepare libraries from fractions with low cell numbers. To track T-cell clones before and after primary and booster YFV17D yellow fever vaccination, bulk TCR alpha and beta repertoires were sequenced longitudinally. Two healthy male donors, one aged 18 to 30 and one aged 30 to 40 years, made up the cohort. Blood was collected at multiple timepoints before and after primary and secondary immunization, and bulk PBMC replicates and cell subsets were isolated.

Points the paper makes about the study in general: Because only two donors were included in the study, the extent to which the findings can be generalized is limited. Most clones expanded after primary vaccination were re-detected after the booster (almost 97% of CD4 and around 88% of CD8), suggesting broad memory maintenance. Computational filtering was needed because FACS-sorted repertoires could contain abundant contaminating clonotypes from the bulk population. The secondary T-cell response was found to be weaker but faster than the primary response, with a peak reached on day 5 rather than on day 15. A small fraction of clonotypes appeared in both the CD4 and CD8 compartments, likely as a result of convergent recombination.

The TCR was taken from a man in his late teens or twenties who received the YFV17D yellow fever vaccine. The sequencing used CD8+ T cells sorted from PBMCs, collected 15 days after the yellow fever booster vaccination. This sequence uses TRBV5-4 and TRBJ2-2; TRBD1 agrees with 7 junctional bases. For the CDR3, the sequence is CASSSGTAVTNTGELFF. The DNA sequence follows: TGTGCCAGCAGCTCTGGGACAGCCGTAACGAACACCGGGGAGCTGTTTTTT.